This T cell receptor beta chain comes out of a study of human T cells and chemical hapten exposure. Study in general: 2% DPC was applied to approximately 2 cm by approximately 2 cm of upper inner arm skin for sensitization. Epicutaneous patch tests delivered 0.01% DPC to the upper back, with evaluation at 6 days.

As for time point: patch test 2, 6 weeks after DPC sensitization. The treatment is: therapeutic diphenylcyclopropenone sensitization with weekly scalp DPC. Blood collection took place prior to placing each patch test. Many counts were recorded for this clonotype. The library tagged each cDNA molecule with unique molecular identifiers. Each CDR3 protein gets one entry after TCRdb re-called the RACE reads with MiXCR. The sample contains 65,000 to 95,000 distinct CDR3 sequences, 6.5% to 8% of which appear only once. Per germline, CDR1 MNHEY and CDR2 SVGEGT. Trimming removed 5 bases at V and 10 bases at J, with 17 bases between. CDR3 length equals 14 residues.

The chain employs TRBV6-2 or TRBV6-3 and TRBJ1-4; D remains ambiguous. This specimen consisted of whole blood, obtained in connection with sensitization to the hapten diphenylcyclopropenone (DPC). This receptor was identified in a woman aged 25 to 39 with alopecia areata. Some clones in this sample may be carry-over from other donors' samples. CDR3 residues: CASSPSYPRGKLFF. CDR3 nucleotides: TGTGCCAGCAGTCCTTCATACCCTCGGGGAAAACTGTTTTTT.